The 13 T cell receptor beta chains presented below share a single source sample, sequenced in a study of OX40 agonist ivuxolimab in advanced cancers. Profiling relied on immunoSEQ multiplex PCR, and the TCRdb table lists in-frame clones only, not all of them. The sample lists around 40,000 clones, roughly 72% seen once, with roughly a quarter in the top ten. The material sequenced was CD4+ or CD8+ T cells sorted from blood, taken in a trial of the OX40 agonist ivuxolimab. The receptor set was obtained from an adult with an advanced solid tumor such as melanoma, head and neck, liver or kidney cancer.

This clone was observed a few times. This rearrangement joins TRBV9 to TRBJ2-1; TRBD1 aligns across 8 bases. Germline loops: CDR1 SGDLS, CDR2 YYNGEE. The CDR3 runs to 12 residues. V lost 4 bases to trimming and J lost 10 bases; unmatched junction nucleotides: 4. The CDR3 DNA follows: TGTGCCAGCAGCCGGACAGGGAGGGAGCAGTTCTTC. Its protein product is CASSRTGREQFF.

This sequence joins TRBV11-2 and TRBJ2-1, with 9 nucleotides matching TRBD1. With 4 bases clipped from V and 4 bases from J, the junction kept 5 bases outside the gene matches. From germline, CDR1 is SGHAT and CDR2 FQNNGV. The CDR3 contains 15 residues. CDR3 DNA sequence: TGTGCCAGCAGCTGGGGGACAGGGAATTACAATGAGCAGTTCTTC. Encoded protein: CASSWGTGNYNEQFF.

DNA of the CDR3: TGTGCCAGCAGGGACCCGGGACCGTCGAACACTGAAGCTTTCTTT. Translating gives CASRDPGPSNTEAFF. The chain recombines TRBV7-9 with TRBJ1-1, with D perhaps matching TRBD1 (5 bases). V lost 6 bases and J 1 base, leaving 15 bases between the germline ends. The germline V gene has CDR1 SEHNR and CDR2 FQNEAQ (reference sequence). This CDR3 is 15 amino acids long.

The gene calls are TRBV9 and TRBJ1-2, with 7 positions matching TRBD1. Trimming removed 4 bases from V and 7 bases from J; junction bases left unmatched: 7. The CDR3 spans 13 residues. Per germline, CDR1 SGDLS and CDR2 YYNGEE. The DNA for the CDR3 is TGTGCCAGCAGCCGACAGGGCTTGGGTGGCTACACCTTC. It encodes CASSRQGLGGYTF.

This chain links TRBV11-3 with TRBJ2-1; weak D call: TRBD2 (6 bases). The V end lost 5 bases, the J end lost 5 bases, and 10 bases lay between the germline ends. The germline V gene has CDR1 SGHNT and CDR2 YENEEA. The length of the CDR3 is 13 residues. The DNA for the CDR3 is TGTGCCAGCAGCCTCGGGGGTGACAATGAGCAGTTCTTC. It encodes CASSLGGDNEQFF. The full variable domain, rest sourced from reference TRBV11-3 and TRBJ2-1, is EAGVVQSPRYKIIEKKQPVAFWCNPISGHNTLYWYLQNLGQGPELLIRYENEEAVDDSQLPKDRFSAERLKGVDSTLKIQPAELGDSAVYLCASSLGGDNEQFFGPGTRLTVL.

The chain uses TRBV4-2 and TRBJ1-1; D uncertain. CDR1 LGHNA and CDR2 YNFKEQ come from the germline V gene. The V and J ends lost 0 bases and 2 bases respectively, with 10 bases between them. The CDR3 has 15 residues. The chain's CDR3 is CASSQDQDPNTEAFF. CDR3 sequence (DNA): TGTGCCAGCAGCCAAGATCAGGACCCCAACACTGAAGCTTTCTTT.

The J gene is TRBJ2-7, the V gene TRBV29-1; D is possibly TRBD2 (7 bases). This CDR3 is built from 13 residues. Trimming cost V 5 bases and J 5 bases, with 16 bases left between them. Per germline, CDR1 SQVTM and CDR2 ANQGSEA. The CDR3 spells CSVRRGGGDEQYF. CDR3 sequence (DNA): TGCAGCGTTAGGAGAGGGGGGGGCGACGAGCAGTACTTC.

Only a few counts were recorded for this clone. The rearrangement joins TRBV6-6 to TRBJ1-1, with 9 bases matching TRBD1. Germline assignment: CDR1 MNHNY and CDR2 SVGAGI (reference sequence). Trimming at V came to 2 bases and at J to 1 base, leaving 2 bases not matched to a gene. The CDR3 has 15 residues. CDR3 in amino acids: CASSYATGGNTEAFF. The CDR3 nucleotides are TGTGCCAGCAGTTACGCGACAGGGGGGAACACTGAAGCTTTCTTT.

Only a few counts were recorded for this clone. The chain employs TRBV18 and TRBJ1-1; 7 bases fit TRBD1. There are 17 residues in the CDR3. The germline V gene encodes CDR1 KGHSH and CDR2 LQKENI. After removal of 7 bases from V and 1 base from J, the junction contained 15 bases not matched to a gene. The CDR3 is CASLEGGVNRGNTEAFF. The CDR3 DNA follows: TGTGCCAGCTTAGAAGGGGGAGTTAACAGGGGGAACACTGAAGCTTTCTTT.

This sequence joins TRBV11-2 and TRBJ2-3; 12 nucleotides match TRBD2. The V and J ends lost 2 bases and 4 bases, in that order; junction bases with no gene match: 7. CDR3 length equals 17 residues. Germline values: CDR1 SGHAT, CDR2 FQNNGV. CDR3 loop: CASSLYQLAGGPDTQYF. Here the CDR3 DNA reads TGTGCCAGCAGCTTATACCAGCTAGCGGGGGGGCCAGATACGCAGTATTTT.

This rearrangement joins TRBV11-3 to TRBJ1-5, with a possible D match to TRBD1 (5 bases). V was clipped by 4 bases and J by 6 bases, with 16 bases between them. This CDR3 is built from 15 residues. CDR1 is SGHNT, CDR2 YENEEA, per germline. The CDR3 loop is CASSSGGRAFQPQHF. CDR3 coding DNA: TGTGCCAGCAGCTCTGGGGGTAGGGCTTTTCAGCCCCAGCATTTT.

CDR3 sequence: CASSLGVRGGSGANVLTF. The CDR3 region has the DNA TGTGCCAGCAGCTTAGGAGTGAGAGGGGGGTCTGGGGCCAACGTCCTGACTTTC. This chain uses TRBV7-6 with TRBJ2-6, with D perhaps being TRBD1 or TRBD2 (6 bases each). CDR1 SGHVS and CDR2 FNYEAQ come from the germline V gene. Trimming took off 1 base at V and 1 base at J, with 14 bases between the two ends. CDR3 length: 18 amino acids. Full variable domain (outside the CDR3, taken from reference TRBV7-6 and TRBJ2-6): GAGVSQSPRYKVTKRGQDVALRCDPISGHVSLYWYRQALGQGPEFLTYFNYEAQQDKSGLPNDRFSAERPEGSISTLTIQRTEQRDSAMYRCASSLGVRGGSGANVLTFGAGSRLTVL.

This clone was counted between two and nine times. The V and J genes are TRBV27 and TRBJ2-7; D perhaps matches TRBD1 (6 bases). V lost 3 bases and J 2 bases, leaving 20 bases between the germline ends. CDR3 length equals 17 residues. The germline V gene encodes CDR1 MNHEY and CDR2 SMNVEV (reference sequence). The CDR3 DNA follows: TGTGCCAGCAGTTTGAACAGGGAGAGGGTCAAACCCTACGAGCAGTACTTC. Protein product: CASSLNRERVKPYEQYF.